Each of the 25 T cell receptor beta chains below was sequenced from the same sample in a study of beta chain features in type 1 diabetes. Study results and caveats: Type 1 diabetes patients had TCRB CDR3s that were shorter (moderately but significantly so) in all four CD4+ subsets.

Their antigen targets remain unknown. All of the isolated RNA was reverse transcribed, so expressed TCRB transcripts were sequenced. Repertoires were generated with immunoSEQ multiplex PCR, while TCRdb's copy carries only in-frame clones and drops some. The sample has around 300,000 clones, approximately 16% seen once. Sequenced material: naive CD4+ T cells from blood. All receptors derive from a man aged 18-30 years with type 1 diabetes.

This clone was observed a handful of times. This rearrangement joins TRBV6-5 to TRBJ1-2, with 8 bases matching TRBD1. From germline, CDR1 is MNHEY and CDR2 SVGAGI. The CDR3 is made up of 13 amino acids. Trimming cost V 4 bases and J 4 bases; bases outside gene matches: 2. CDR3 residues: CASSLDRGYGYTF. The CDR3 DNA is TGTGCCAGCAGTTTAGACAGGGGCTATGGCTACACCTTC.

This clone was recorded a few times. The chain employs TRBV4-3 and TRBJ2-1, with TRBD2 matching 12 bases. J lost 16 bases, V lost 1 base, and 14 bases had no gene match. CDR1 and CDR2 from the germline V gene are LGHNA and YSLEER. The CDR3 consists of 16 residues. Written as DNA, the CDR3 is TGCGCCAGCAGCCAAGCTAGCGGGGGGGCCAGGATCTCGTTTTTCTTC. Amino acid sequence: CASSQASGGARISFFF.

CDR3 loop: CATSKLAGQETQYF. The CDR3 region has the DNA TGTGCCACCAGCAAACTAGCGGGACAGGAGACCCAGTACTTC. The chain recombines TRBV15 with TRBJ2-5; 10 nucleotides match TRBD2. The CDR3 has 14 amino acids. CDR1 and CDR2 (germline): LNHNV, YYDKDF (reference sequence). The ends lost 4 bases at V and 5 bases at J; junction bases unmatched: 4.

A few counts support this clone. The chain couples TRBV29-1 to TRBJ2-5; TRBD1 matches at 12 bases. J gave up 4 bases and V 4 bases, and 7 bases lay outside the gene matches. The V gene's germline CDR1 is SQVTM and CDR2 ANQGSEA. CDR3 size: 15 residues. In DNA form, the CDR3 reads TGCAGCGTTGCCCCCGGGACAGGGGGCCGAGAGACCCAGTACTTC. Translating gives CSVAPGTGGRETQYF. Using reference TRBV29-1 and TRBJ2-5 for the parts outside the CDR3, the full variable domain is SAVISQKPSRDICQRGTSLTIQCQVDSQVTMMFWYRQQPGQSLTLIATANQGSEATYESGFVIDKFPISRPNLTFSTLTVSNMSPEDSSIYLCSVAPGTGGRETQYFGPGTRLLVL.

This clone was counted only a few times. The genes are TRBV9 and TRBJ2-2; D is undetermined. CDR1 is SGDLS, CDR2 YYNGEE, per germline. The CDR3 extends over 17 amino acids. The V and J ends lost 3 bases and 4 bases respectively, with 19 bases between them. The CDR3 region has the DNA TGTGCCAGCAGCGGCCAGATACCCACCCCGGGCACCGGGGAGCTGTTTTTT. It translates to CASSGQIPTPGTGELFF. Drawing the rest from reference TRBV9 and TRBJ2-2, the complete variable domain is DSGVTQTPKHLITATGQRVTLRCSPRSGDLSVYWYQQSLDQGLQFLIQYYNGEERAKGNILERFSAQQFPDLHSELNLSSLELGDSALYFCASSGQIPTPGTGELFFGEGSRLTVL.

J is TRBJ1-1 and V is TRBV9; no firm D call. The germline V and J ends were trimmed by 0 bases and 4 bases, with 10 bases remaining between them. Germline V gene lookup returns CDR1 SGDLS and CDR2 YYNGEE. CDR3 length: 14 amino acids. CDR3 amino acids: CASSVGGRSTEAFF. The CDR3 DNA reads as TGTGCCAGCAGCGTAGGTGGGAGGAGCACTGAAGCTTTCTTT. Variable domain in full (rest from reference TRBV9 and TRBJ1-1): DSGVTQTPKHLITATGQRVTLRCSPRSGDLSVYWYQQSLDQGLQFLIQYYNGEERAKGNILERFSAQQFPDLHSELNLSSLELGDSALYFCASSVGGRSTEAFFGQGTRLTVV.

This clone was seen more than once but under ten times. The CDR3, as DNA: TGTGCCATAGGGACATCTGACGCAGATACGCAGTATTTT. Its translation is CAIGTSDADTQYF. The gene calls are TRBV10-3 and TRBJ2-3, with D tentatively TRBD1 (6 bases). V lost 9 bases and J 4 bases, leaving 14 bases between the germline ends. CDR1 and CDR2 from the germline V gene are ENHRY and SYGVKD. The CDR3 runs to 13 residues.

On this clone itself: The junction differs from germline at one of its ends, possibly a read error. The V call is TRBV5-4, the J call TRBJ2-4, with a tentative D call TRBD1 (6 bases). CDR3 size: 10 residues. Germline CDR1 reads SGHNT; CDR2 reads YYREEE (reference sequence). The CDR3 sequence: CASSPGQAGF. CDR3 bases: TGTGCCAGCAGCCCGGGACAAGCCGGCTTC.

This clone was found a few times. The chain carries TRBV7-2 and TRBJ2-3; D is undetermined. The CDR3 loop spans 13 amino acids. CDR1 and CDR2 from the germline V gene are SGHTA and FQGNSA. Deletions cut 5 bases from V and 2 bases from J, with 8 bases between. CDR3 DNA: TGTGCCAGCAGCCCCTTTAACACAGATACGCAGTATTTT. Translating gives CASSPFNTDTQYF.

This chain joins TRBV4-3 and TRBJ1-1; D unclear. Germline assignment: CDR1 LGHNA and CDR2 YSLEER. The V end was cut by 1 base, the J end by 5 bases, with 26 bases between. This CDR3 contains 19 residues. This CDR3 reads CASSQVVAPGDWSWTEAFF. In DNA form, the CDR3 reads TGCGCCAGCAGCCAAGTTGTGGCCCCCGGGGATTGGTCGTGGACTGAAGCTTTCTTT.

The gene calls are TRBV6-5 and TRBJ2-1; the match to TRBD1 covers 10 bases. CDR3 size: 15 residues. Looked up from germline, CDR1 is MNHEY and CDR2 is SVGAGI. Trimming removed 8 bases from V and 9 bases from J; junction bases left unmatched: 13. The CDR3 nucleotides read TGTGCCAGCGGCTCCGGGACAGGGGTAACGGGTGAGCAGTTCTTC. Translated: CASGSGTGVTGEQFF.

This clone has a handful of counts. The chain uses TRBV6-5 and TRBJ1-1; the D is unclear. The CDR3 runs 13 residues. Trimming pared 8 bases from V and 2 bases from J, leaving 12 bases between. Per germline, CDR1 MNHEY and CDR2 SVGAGI. The CDR3 loop reads CASSEAENTEAFF. The CDR3 DNA reads TGTGCCAGCTCAGAGGCCGAAAACACTGAAGCTTTCTTT.

Concerning this clone itself: Other DNA sequences in this sample translate to the same CDR3. The chain links TRBV28 to TRBJ2-7; TRBD1 matches 8 bases. The CDR3 runs to 13 residues. Trimming cost V 5 bases and J 3 bases; bases outside gene matches: 3. Looked up from germline, CDR1 is MDHEN and CDR2 is SYDVKM. For the CDR3, the DNA is TGTGCCAGCAGTCCCGGACAGGGCTACGAGCAGTACTTC. Protein: CASSPGQGYEQYF.

This clone was counted between two and nine times. Other DNA sequences in this sample translate to the same CDR3. The chain combines TRBV29-1 with TRBJ1-1; 7 nucleotides align to TRBD1. The germline V gene encodes CDR1 SQVTM and CDR2 ANQGSEA. With 7 bases clipped from V and 1 base from J, the junction kept 3 bases outside the gene matches. CDR3 length: 12 amino acids. The CDR3 loop is CSGGTANTEAFF. CDR3 in DNA: TGCAGCGGCGGGACAGCGAACACTGAAGCTTTCTTT. The complete variable domain, with remaining parts taken from reference TRBV29-1 and TRBJ1-1, reads SAVISQKPSRDICQRGTSLTIQCQVDSQVTMMFWYRQQPGQSLTLIATANQGSEATYESGFVIDKFPISRPNLTFSTLTVSNMSPEDSSIYLCSGGTANTEAFFGQGTRLTVV.

The chain is built from TRBV5-4 and TRBJ2-7; D may be TRBD2 (5 bases). V was pared by 0 bases and J by 4 bases, with 8 bases between. This CDR3 comprises 13 residues. Germline V gives CDR1 SGHNT, CDR2 YYREEE (reference sequence). CDR3 sequence: CASSLVSGYEQYF. CDR3 sequence (DNA): TGTGCCAGCAGCTTGGTAAGCGGATACGAGCAGTACTTC.

V is TRBV18 and J is TRBJ2-2; 9 nucleotides align to TRBD1. Germline values: CDR1 KGHSH, CDR2 LQKENI. This CDR3 region has 15 residues. The V gene end was trimmed by 2 bases and the J gene end by 5 bases; junction bases not matched to a gene: 3. The CDR3 is CASSPGQGRTGELFF. In DNA, the CDR3 is TGTGCCAGCTCACCAGGACAGGGGAGGACCGGGGAGCTGTTTTTT.

There are a few counts of this clone. This sequence joins TRBV5-4 and TRBJ2-5; 8 bases agree with TRBD2. V was clipped by 0 bases and J by 5 bases; unmatched bases: 6. Per germline, CDR1 SGHNT and CDR2 YYREEE (reference sequence). The length of the CDR3 is 15 residues. In DNA form, the CDR3 reads TGTGCCAGCAGCTTGGCCGGGGGGGCCGTGGAGACCCAGTACTTC. Translating it yields CASSLAGGAVETQYF.

This clone was detected a few times. V gene TRBV28 combines with J gene TRBJ1-2; D unclear. The CDR3 length is 13 residues. CDR1 MDHEN and CDR2 SYDVKM come from the germline V gene. V lost 6 bases to trimming and J lost 8 bases, with 16 bases between them. The CDR3 DNA is TGTGCCAGCAGGCTGACGGCCGGGGAGGGCTACACCTTC. This translates into CASRLTAGEGYTF.

This clone was seen a few times. The V and J genes are TRBV28 and TRBJ2-5; the match to TRBD1 covers 12 bases. This CDR3 is built from 17 residues. V gave up 6 bases and J gave up 5 bases; unmatched junction bases: 13. Germline assignment: CDR1 MDHEN and CDR2 SYDVKM. This chain's CDR3 is CASRISGTGGVWETQYF. The CDR3 DNA is TGTGCCAGCAGAATCTCCGGGACAGGGGGCGTATGGGAGACCCAGTACTTC.

This clone was seen a few times. The rearrangement links TRBV5-1 to TRBJ1-1; 7 nucleotides line up with TRBD1. The CDR3 loop spans 14 amino acids. Germline CDR1 SGHRS, CDR2 YFSETQ. Trimming cost V 0 bases and J 11 bases; bases outside gene matches: 10. The CDR3: CASSLGGQSTGAFF. The CDR3, as DNA: TGCGCCAGCAGCTTGGGGGGACAGTCTACCGGGGCTTTCTTT.

This clone was seen only a few times. The V gene is TRBV5-4, the J gene TRBJ1-6; weak D call: TRBD1 (5 bases). In germline, CDR1 is SGHNT, CDR2 YYREEE (reference sequence). Trimming stripped 1 base from V and 5 bases from J, with 13 bases between. The CDR3 has 16 amino acids. As DNA, the CDR3 is TGTGCCAGCAGCTTGATATGGGGGGGGGATAATTCACCCCTCCACTTT. Translation: CASSLIWGGDNSPLHF.

As DNA, the CDR3 is TGTGCCAGCAGTGATTACGGGGCCTACGAGCAGTACTTC. Amino acid sequence: CASSDYGAYEQYF. The J gene is TRBJ2-7, the V gene TRBV25-1; D might be TRBD2 (5 bases). The CDR3 spans 13 residues. The germline V gene has CDR1 MGHDK and CDR2 SYGVNS. V lost 3 bases and J lost 2, with 8 bases in between.

This clone showed up just a few times. The chain has TRBV5-6 and TRBJ2-3; 9 bases fit TRBD1. Germline V gene lookup returns CDR1 SGHDT and CDR2 YYEEEE. Trimming removed 3 bases from V and 3 bases from J; junction bases left unmatched: 5. The CDR3 has 15 amino acids. CDR3 loop: CASSSGQGGTDTQYF. In DNA, the CDR3 is TGTGCCAGCAGCTCGGGACAGGGTGGGACAGATACGCAGTATTTT.

The J gene is TRBJ2-1, the V gene TRBV15, with 8 bases fitting TRBD2. The CDR3 sequence is 13 residues long. The V segment lost 3 bases and the J segment 9 bases; nucleotides outside the gene matches: 4. Germline CDR1 reads LNHNV; CDR2 reads YYDKDF (reference sequence). CDR3: CATSRGLAGEQFF. As DNA, the CDR3 is TGTGCCACCAGCAGGGGTCTAGCGGGTGAGCAGTTCTTC. Drawing the rest from reference TRBV15 and TRBJ2-1, the complete variable domain is DAMVIQNPRYQVTQFGKPVTLSCSQTLNHNVMYWYQQKSSQAPKLLFHYYDKDFNNEADTPDNFQSRRPNTSFCFLDIRSPGLGDTAMYLCATSRGLAGEQFFGPGTRLTVL.

In its sample, this clone was seen a few times. The CDR3 here is CASSFPGGRPYSNQPQHF. In DNA, the CDR3 is TGTGCCAGCAGCTTCCCGGGTGGTCGACCCTATAGCAATCAGCCCCAGCATTTT. The chain has TRBV7-2 and TRBJ1-5, with D uncertain. V was clipped by 3 bases and J by 0 bases, with 18 bases between them. From germline, CDR1 is SGHTA and CDR2 FQGNSA. The CDR3 consists of 18 residues.